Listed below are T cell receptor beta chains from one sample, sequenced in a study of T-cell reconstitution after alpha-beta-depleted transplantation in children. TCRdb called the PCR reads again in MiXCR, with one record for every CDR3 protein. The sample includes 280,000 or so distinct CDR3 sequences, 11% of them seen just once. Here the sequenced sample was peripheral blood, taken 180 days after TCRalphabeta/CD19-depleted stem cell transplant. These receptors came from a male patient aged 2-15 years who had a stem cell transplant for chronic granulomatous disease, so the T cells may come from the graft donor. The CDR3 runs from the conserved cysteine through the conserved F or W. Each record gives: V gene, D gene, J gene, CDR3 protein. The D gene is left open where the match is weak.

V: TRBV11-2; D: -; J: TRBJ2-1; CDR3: CASSRGPLYNEQFF
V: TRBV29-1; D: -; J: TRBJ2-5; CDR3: CSVGGVVTLKQETQYF
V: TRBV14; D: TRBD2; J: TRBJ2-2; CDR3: CASSPRTSGRFTGELFF
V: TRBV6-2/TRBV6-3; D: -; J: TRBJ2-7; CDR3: CASSYGGKQYF
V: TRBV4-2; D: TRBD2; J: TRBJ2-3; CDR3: CASSQLAGGPIGTDTQYF
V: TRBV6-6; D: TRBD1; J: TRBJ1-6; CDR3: CASSDRASPLHF
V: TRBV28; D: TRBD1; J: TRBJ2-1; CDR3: CASRSGTGSYNEQFF
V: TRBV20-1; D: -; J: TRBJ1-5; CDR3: CSAAGQYSNQPQHF
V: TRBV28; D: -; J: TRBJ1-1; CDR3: CASSLYTAMNTEAFF
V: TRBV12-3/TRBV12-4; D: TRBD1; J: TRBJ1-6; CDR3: CASSFRQGKSPLHF
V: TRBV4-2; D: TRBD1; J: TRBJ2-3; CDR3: CASSQDLGWTGNTDTQYF
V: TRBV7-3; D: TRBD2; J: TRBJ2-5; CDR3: CASSAGTSGGQETQYF
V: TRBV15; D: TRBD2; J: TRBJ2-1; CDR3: CATSKREVRYNEQFF
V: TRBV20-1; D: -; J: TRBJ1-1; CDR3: CSARDPTTEAFF
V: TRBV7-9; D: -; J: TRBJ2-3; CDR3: CAISPGLSSTDTQYF
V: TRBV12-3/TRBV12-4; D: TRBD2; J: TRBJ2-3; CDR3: CASSPMTSGETDTQYF
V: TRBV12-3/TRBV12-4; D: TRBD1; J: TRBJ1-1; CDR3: CASRTGPTPEAFF
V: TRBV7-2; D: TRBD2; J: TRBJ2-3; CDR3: CASSLVTSGGYTDTQYF